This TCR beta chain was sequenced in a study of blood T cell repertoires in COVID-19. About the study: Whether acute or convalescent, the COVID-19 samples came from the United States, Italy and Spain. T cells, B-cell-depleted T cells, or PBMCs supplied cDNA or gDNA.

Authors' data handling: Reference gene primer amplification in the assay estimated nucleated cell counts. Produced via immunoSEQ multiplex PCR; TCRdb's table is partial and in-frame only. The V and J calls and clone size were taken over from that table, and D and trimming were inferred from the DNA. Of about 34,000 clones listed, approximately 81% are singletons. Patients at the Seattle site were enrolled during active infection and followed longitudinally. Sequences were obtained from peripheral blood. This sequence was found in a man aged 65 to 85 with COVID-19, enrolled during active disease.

The CDR3 DNA is TGTGCCAGCAGAGCTGTGGGACAGGGGGCTATTGGGAATGAGCAGTTCTTC. Its protein product is CASRAVGQGAIGNEQFF. This chain connects TRBV6-4 to TRBJ2-1, with 12 bases identical to TRBD1. Unmatched junction bases numbered 13, after V lost 6 bases and J lost 7 bases. Looked up from germline, CDR1 is MRHNA and CDR2 is SNTAGT. The length of the CDR3 is 17 residues.